Sequencing of this TCR beta chain was carried out in a study of T cell responses to AZD1222 COVID-19 vaccine. In regard to this clone: The antigen remains undetermined.

Study-wide findings and caveats: Distributed over spike, vaccine-associated CD4 TCRs predominated at 160-218 and 743-854. Following two doses of AZD1222, Spike-specific TCR breadth and depth rose.

Some clones are missing from TCRdb's copy, which holds only in-frame ones; the method was immunoSEQ multiplex PCR. This sample carries some 150,000 clones, 88% of them seen once, and the ten largest clones take 2.5% to 4%. This clonotype was obtained from an adult in good health. This material consisted of peripheral blood, taken on day 0 of AZD1222 vaccination.

The CDR3 DNA sequence: TGCGCCAGCAGCCAAGTCGGTAGGGAAAAACTGTTTTTT. Translated, it gives CASSQVGREKLFF. The chain joins TRBV4-1 to TRBJ1-4; D uncertain. This CDR3 has 13 residues. The V end was cut by 1 base, the J end by 8 bases, with 8 bases between. Germline loops: CDR1 MGHRA, CDR2 YSYEKL.